This entry is about one T cell receptor beta chain. The antigen is undetermined. The sample belongs to a study of graft-versus-host responses after intestinal transplantation. Study details: Each transplant was multivisceral, liver-intestinal, or isolated intestinal. Recipients were all induced with anti-thymocyte globulin, then given tacrolimus and steroids for approximately three years. Study-wide results and caveats: An association linked early post-transplant HvG declines with peak circulating GvH clone levels.

Assay used: immunoSEQ multiplex PCR; TCRdb lists only in-frame clones, some missing. This sample has approximately 110,000 clones, with more than 80% found just once. The CDR3 sequence is 15 residues long. Germline V gives CDR1 SNHLY, CDR2 FYNNEI. J lost 2 bases, V lost 6 bases, and 6 bases had no gene match. The sequence derives from a human donor who was the organ donor for an intestinal transplant. The V call is TRBV2, the J call TRBJ1-5; TRBD1 matches 8 bases. The input for sequencing was unstimulated CD4+ T cells sorted from spleen or lymph node cells, taken before transplant. The CDR3 reads CASRTGEAGNQPQHF. The CDR3 DNA is TGTGCCAGCAGGACAGGGGAAGCCGGCAATCAGCCCCAGCATTTT.